The 27 T cell receptor beta chains below were found in one sample sequenced in a study of T-cell memory formation after mild COVID-19. In TCRdb, the 5' RACE reads were re-called with MiXCR into one record per CDR3 protein. The data hold about 130,000 distinct CDR3 sequences, with roughly 6.2% observed a single time. The sample was PBMCs or a T cell subset sorted from them (not recorded which). These TCRs come from an adult woman who had mild COVID-19 (a few samples of this study predate the infection). Cell type and time point are not known.

This clonotype has only a few counts. This sequence may be a read error, since a much larger clone differs from it by one base. V is TRBV4-2 and J is TRBJ2-1; the match to TRBD2 covers 12 bases. The germline V gene has CDR1 LGHNA and CDR2 YNFKEQ. There are 16 residues in the CDR3. CDR3 sequence reads: CVSSRLAGANYNEQFF. The DNA of the CDR3 is TGTGTCAGCAGCCGACTAGCGGGGGCTAACTACAATGAGCAGTTCTTC.

Only a few counts were recorded for this clonotype. This chain connects TRBV6-5 to TRBJ1-6; D is unresolved. The CDR3 is made up of 15 amino acids. Trimming left V 4 bases short and J 7 bases short, with 14 bases between. Germline CDR1 MNHEY, CDR2 SVGAGI. CDR3 nucleotide sequence: TGTGCCAGCAGTTTGGGGATCAAGGGAAATTCACCCCTCCACTTT. It specifies CASSLGIKGNSPLHF.

This clonotype is judged medium-sized. The chain joins TRBV5-1 to TRBJ2-1; maybe TRBD1 (6 bases). V lost 4 bases and J lost 5, with 16 bases in between. The germline V gene encodes CDR1 SGHRS and CDR2 YFSETQ. The CDR3 sequence is 15 residues long. The CDR3 bases are TGCGCCAGCAGCCCCACCGGGACAAACAACAATGAGCAGTTCTTC. It yields the protein CASSPTGTNNNEQFF.

This clonotype was detected ten times or more. This chain uses TRBV7-2 with TRBJ2-5; D gene uncertain. V was shortened by 4 bases and J by 3 bases, with 3 bases between the two germline ends. The CDR3 length is 11 residues. Germline-derived CDR1 and CDR2 are SGHTA and FQGNSA. The CDR3 protein is CASSSEETQYF. CDR3 bases: TGTGCCAGCAGCTCAGAAGAGACCCAGTACTTC.

DNA for the CDR3: TGCAGTGCCCGGAGTGGGCCAGTCTCCTACGAGCAGTACTTC. Its protein is CSARSGPVSYEQYF. The V gene is TRBV20-1, the J gene TRBJ2-7, with D unresolved. From germline, CDR1 is DFQATT and CDR2 SNEGSKA (reference sequence). The CDR3 has 14 residues. Trimming left V 6 bases short and J 0 bases short, with 15 bases between.

As DNA, the CDR3 is TGCAGTGCTAGTTCTGATACCTACGAGCAGTACTTC. This codes for CSASSDTYEQYF. V usage is TRBV20-1 and J usage is TRBJ2-7, with D hard to call. Per germline, CDR1 DFQATT and CDR2 SNEGSKA (reference sequence). The CDR3 covers 12 residues. With 3 bases removed from V and 2 bases from J, the gap between germline ends came to 8 bases.

The chain joins TRBV6-2 or TRBV6-3 to TRBJ2-1, with TRBD2 identical over 8 bases. CDR3 length equals 13 residues. V shed 7 bases, J shed 6 bases, and the junction held 5 bases outside the gene matches. Germline V gene data show CDR1 as MNHEY and CDR2 as SVGEGT. DNA for the CDR3: TGTGCCAGCAATTTCGGGAGGGCCAATGAGCAGTTCTTC. Encoded protein: CASNFGRANEQFF.

This clonotype was observed a few times. V gene TRBV11-1 combines with J gene TRBJ2-1; 7 bases agree with TRBD1. The CDR3 has 14 residues. Trimming at V came to 5 bases and at J to 12 bases, leaving 13 bases not matched to a gene. From germline, CDR1 is SGHAT and CDR2 FQDESV (reference sequence). The CDR3 nucleotides read TGTGCCAGCAGCGAGAGAATAACAGGGGTCGGGCAGTTCTTC. The encoded protein is CASSERITGVGQFF.

In its sample, this clonotype was seen many times. This chain joins TRBV5-1 and TRBJ2-1; 12 bases map to TRBD2. Germline V gene sequence: CDR1 SGHRS, CDR2 YFSETQ. After removal of 2 bases from V and 5 bases from J, the junction contained 8 bases not matched to a gene. CDR3 length: 17 amino acids. CDR3 bases: TGCGCCAGCAGCTTACATGCTCGGACTAGCGGGGACAATGAGCAGTTCTTC. It is translated as CASSLHARTSGDNEQFF.

The chain recombines TRBV7-2 with TRBJ1-6; D is undetermined. Germline CDR1 and CDR2: SGHTA and FQGNSA. V shed 7 bases and J shed 2 bases, with 18 bases lying between them. The CDR3 sequence is 17 residues long. CDR3 sequence (DNA): TGTGCCAGCAAACCGGAATCGGGCGGAGCCTATAATTCACCCCTCCACTTT. Protein: CASKPESGGAYNSPLHF.

This chain connects TRBV6-5 to TRBJ1-2, with TRBD1 matching over 9 bases. CDR1 is MNHEY and CDR2 is SVGAGI in the germline V gene. V dropped 6 bases and J dropped 5; count of bases not matched to a gene: 13. This CDR3 contains 16 residues. The CDR3 protein is CASRRTGDPSPYGYTF. The CDR3 region has the DNA TGTGCCAGCAGAAGGACAGGGGACCCGTCCCCATATGGCTACACCTTC.

There are many counts of this clonotype. V gene TRBV12-3 or TRBV12-4 combines with J gene TRBJ2-1, with D uncertain. The CDR3 has 13 residues. Trimming shortened V by 1 base and J by 9 bases, and 10 bases separated the two germline ends. DNA of the CDR3: TGTGCCAGCAGTTTAGTGGAGCGTTCTGAGCAGTTCTTC. Its translation: CASSLVERSEQFF.

This clonotype was recorded at least ten times. The V call is TRBV12-3 or TRBV12-4, the J call TRBJ2-7; TRBD2 might be the D (5 bases). The V end was cut by 6 bases, the J end by 2 bases, with 8 bases between. CDR3 length: 12 amino acids. This chain's CDR3 is CASSLGTYEQYF. The CDR3 DNA follows: TGTGCCAGCAGCCTCGGGACCTACGAGCAGTACTTC.

This clonotype has just a few counts. The chain joins TRBV24-1 to TRBJ2-7; a possible D gene is TRBD2 (6 bases). Deletions cut 3 bases from V and 4 bases from J, with 9 bases between. The CDR3 is 13 amino acids. Per germline, CDR1 KGHDR and CDR2 SFDVKD. The CDR3 nucleotides are TGTGCCACCAGTGATGGCGGGAAATACGAGCAGTACTTC. Encoded protein: CATSDGGKYEQYF.

In this sample, this clonotype turned up many times. The V call is TRBV5-1, the J call TRBJ2-1; 7 nucleotides line up with TRBD2. Per germline, CDR1 SGHRS and CDR2 YFSETQ. CDR3 length: 13 residues. The ends lost 4 bases at V and 5 bases at J; junction bases unmatched: 3. This chain's CDR3 is CASSGLVDNEQFF. The CDR3 bases are TGCGCCAGCAGCGGACTAGTTGACAATGAGCAGTTCTTC.

V and J are TRBV4-2 and TRBJ1-1; 7 nucleotides line up with TRBD1. The CDR3 runs 16 residues. Trimming removed 0 bases from V and 1 base from J; junction bases left unmatched: 5. Germline CDR1 is LGHNA and CDR2 is YNFKEQ. The chain's CDR3 is CASSQDRTGPNTEAFF. As DNA, the CDR3 is TGTGCCAGCAGCCAAGATCGGACAGGCCCGAACACTGAAGCTTTCTTT.

This rearrangement joins TRBV6-5 to TRBJ2-1; D not certain. Germline V gene sequence: CDR1 MNHEY, CDR2 SVGAGI. V lost 0 bases and J 2 bases, leaving 11 bases between the germline ends. The CDR3 is 16 residues long. CDR3 coding DNA: TGTGCCAGCAGTTACTCGAAAAGGGCGGCCTACAATGAGCAGTTCTTC. As protein: CASSYSKRAAYNEQFF.

This clonotype occurred many times. This sequence joins TRBV5-1 and TRBJ2-7; tentatively, D is TRBD2 (6 bases). V lost 6 bases, J lost 3 bases, and 13 bases lay in between. The V gene's germline CDR1 is SGHRS and CDR2 YFSETQ. CDR3 length: 13 residues. The CDR3 region is CASTPGVGYEQYF. Written as DNA, the CDR3 is TGCGCCAGCACCCCGGGAGTAGGCTACGAGCAGTACTTC.

This clonotype has a count of ten or more. The chain combines TRBV7-8 with TRBJ1-6, with unresolved D. CDR1 is SGHVS and CDR2 is FQNEAQ in the germline V gene. Trimming took 2 bases from V and 2 from J, leaving 4 bases between them. This CDR3 has 14 amino acids. The CDR3 spells CASSLQAYNSPLHF. The CDR3 nucleotides are TGTGCCAGCAGCTTACAGGCCTATAATTCACCCCTCCACTTT.

This clonotype was seen only a few times. The chain carries TRBV5-1 and TRBJ1-2, with unresolved D. Trimming removed 4 bases from V and 6 bases from J, with 13 bases in between. Per the germline V gene, CDR1 is SGHRS and CDR2 is YFSETQ. This CDR3 comprises 13 residues. CDR3 in amino acids: CASSLNARDGYTF. Here the CDR3 DNA reads TGCGCCAGCAGCCTCAACGCCCGGGATGGCTACACCTTC.

This clonotype was counted a few times. CDR3 sequence reads: CASSFRGSGYTF. Here the CDR3 DNA reads TGTGCCAGCAGTTTCAGGGGGTCTGGCTACACCTTC. The chain joins TRBV6-5 to TRBJ1-2; 7 positions match TRBD1. The ends lost 4 bases at V and 7 bases at J; junction bases unmatched: 3. The CDR3 has 12 residues. Germline CDR1 is MNHEY and CDR2 is SVGAGI.

This clonotype was observed at least ten times. The J gene is TRBJ2-3, the V gene TRBV6-5, with D maybe TRBD2 (5 bases). Germline loops: CDR1 MNHEY, CDR2 SVGAGI. The germline V and J ends were trimmed by 5 bases and 2 bases, with 11 bases remaining between them. The CDR3 length is 14 residues. The CDR3, as DNA: TGTGCCAGCAGTCCCGGACTTCACACAGATACGCAGTATTTT. Protein sequence: CASSPGLHTDTQYF.

CDR3 residues: CASSLTLADTQYF. CDR3 in DNA: TGTGCCAGCAGTTTAACTCTGGCAGATACGCAGTATTTT. This rearrangement joins TRBV27 to TRBJ2-3, with no clear D. Germline lookup yields CDR1 MNHEY and CDR2 SMNVEV (reference sequence). The CDR3 consists of 13 residues. The V end lost 2 bases, the J end lost 4 bases, and 7 bases lay between the germline ends.

This clonotype was detected only a few times. The CDR3, as DNA: TGTGCCAGCACCCCAACGTCCAGGGCCGCTGGCTACACCTTC. Translation: CASTPTSRAAGYTF. The V gene is TRBV2, the J gene TRBJ1-2; D is perhaps TRBD1 (5 bases). Trimming cost V 7 bases and J 7 bases, with 19 bases left between them. The CDR3 has 14 amino acids. From germline, CDR1 is SNHLY and CDR2 FYNNEI.

This clonotype was picked up many times. Relative to the germline gene, one junction end is altered; a read error may explain this. DNA of the CDR3: TGTGCCAGCAGCCAAGATCAGGGACTAGCGGGAAACTTT. Translated: CASSQDQGLAGNF. The rearrangement links TRBV4-2 to TRBJ2-3; 13 bases agree with TRBD2. The CDR3 loop spans 13 amino acids. Germline CDR1 LGHNA, CDR2 YNFKEQ.

V and J are TRBV6-6 and TRBJ1-5; no definite D call. The V end lost 0 bases, the J end lost 8 bases, and 17 bases lay between the germline ends. The CDR3 covers 16 residues. CDR1 is MNHNY and CDR2 is SVGAGI in the germline V gene (reference sequence). In nucleotides, the CDR3 is TGTGCCAGCAGTTACTCGACCCAGGTGGGCGCTGAGCCCCAGCATTTT. Its translation is CASSYSTQVGAEPQHF.

This clonotype has ten or more counts. This chain links TRBV7-9 with TRBJ2-3; 8 bases align to TRBD2. V dropped 1 base and J dropped 4; count of bases not matched to a gene: 10. CDR3 length equals 17 residues. Germline V lookup: CDR1 SEHNR, CDR2 FQNEAQ (reference sequence). The CDR3 region has the DNA TGTGCCAGCAGCTTAGGGCTGATCAGCGGGAGCTCAGATACGCAGTATTTT. Its translation: CASSLGLISGSSDTQYF. Combining the CDR3 with reference TRBV7-9 and TRBJ2-3 gives the whole variable domain DTGVSQNPRHKITKRGQNVTFRCDPISEHNRLYWYRQTLGQGPEFLTYFQNEAQLEKSRLLSDRFSAERPKGSFSTLEIQRTEQGDSAMYLCASSLGLISGSSDTQYFGPGTRLTVL.